Listed here are 5 T cell receptor beta chains from one sample, sequenced in a study of CD8+ T cells in alopecia areata. Sequencing templates came from extracted RNA that was reverse transcribed into cDNA. Method: immunoSEQ multiplex PCR; TCRdb's copy keeps in-frame clones and lacks some. The top ten clones hold roughly a tenth of a sample with about 180,000 clones, approximately 51% of them seen once. Stated treatment: oral pan-JAK inhibitor, 5-10 mg twice daily. Sample: CD8+ T cells sorted from blood, taken around week 54, from a patient treated with tofacitinib. These receptor sequences come from a human donor with alopecia areata.

This clone appeared a few times. The chain couples TRBV5-1 to TRBJ2-1; TRBD2 agrees at 9 bases. The CDR3 is 15 amino acids. Germline CDR1 and CDR2: SGHRS and YFSETQ. J lost 4 bases, V lost 7 bases, and 9 bases had no gene match. This chain's CDR3 is CASSVLAGIYNEQFF. CDR3 nucleotides: TGCGCCAGCTCGGTGCTAGCGGGGATATACAATGAGCAGTTCTTC. The complete variable domain, with remaining parts taken from reference TRBV5-1 and TRBJ2-1, reads KAGVTQTPRYLIKTRGQQVTLSCSPISGHRSVSWYQQTPGQGLQFLFEYFSETQRNKGNFPGRFSGRQFSNSRSEMNVSTLELGDSALYLCASSVLAGIYNEQFFGPGTRLTVL.

The chain carries TRBV5-6 and TRBJ1-2, with unresolved D. In germline, CDR1 is SGHDT, CDR2 YYEEEE. The CDR3 runs 17 residues. Trimming left V 1 base short and J 2 bases short, with 18 bases between. DNA of the CDR3: TGTGCCAGCAGCTTGTGGAGCTACTCCATTTCCAACTATGGCTACACCTTC. Residues: CASSLWSYSISNYGYTF.

This clone was observed a few times. The rearrangement joins TRBV29-1 to TRBJ1-2, with D possibly matching TRBD1 (5 bases). Trimming took off 3 bases at V and 2 bases at J, with 16 bases between the two ends. CDR1 is SQVTM, CDR2 ANQGSEA, per germline. CDR3 length: 15 residues. The CDR3 protein is CSVDEFTGLNYGYTF. As DNA, the CDR3 is TGCAGCGTTGATGAGTTTACAGGACTAAACTATGGCTACACCTTC. Full variable domain (outside the CDR3, taken from reference TRBV29-1 and TRBJ1-2): SAVISQKPSRDICQRGTSLTIQCQVDSQVTMMFWYRQQPGQSLTLIATANQGSEATYESGFVIDKFPISRPNLTFSTLTVSNMSPEDSSIYLCSVDEFTGLNYGYTFGSGTRLTVV.

The chain joins TRBV27 to TRBJ1-1; tentatively, D is TRBD1 (5 bases). Germline V gives CDR1 MNHEY, CDR2 SMNVEV (reference sequence). The V end was cut by 6 bases, the J end by 4 bases, with 15 bases between. CDR3 length: 14 residues. In nucleotides, the CDR3 is TGTGCCAGCAGCCCGGGCGGGGCAGGCACTGAAGCTTTCTTT. Translated, it gives CASSPGGAGTEAFF.

This clone was seen a handful of times. The chain has TRBV6-5 and TRBJ2-3; D is unclear. Trimming removed 4 bases at V and 6 bases at J, with 11 bases between. The CDR3 is 13 residues long. Germline values: CDR1 MNHEY, CDR2 SVGAGI. The CDR3 DNA follows: TGTGCCAGCAGTTGGTTTATTTCCGATACGCAGTATTTT. Protein sequence: CASSWFISDTQYF.